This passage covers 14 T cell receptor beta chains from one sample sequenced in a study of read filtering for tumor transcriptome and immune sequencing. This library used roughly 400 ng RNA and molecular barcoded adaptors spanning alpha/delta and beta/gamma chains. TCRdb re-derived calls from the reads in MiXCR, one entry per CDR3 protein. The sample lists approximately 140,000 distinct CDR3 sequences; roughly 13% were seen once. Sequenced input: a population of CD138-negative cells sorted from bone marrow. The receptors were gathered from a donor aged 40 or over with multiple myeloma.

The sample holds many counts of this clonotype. The CDR3 reads CASSRPRLAMSETQYF. Here the CDR3 DNA reads TGTGCCAGCAGTCGCCCCCGACTAGCGATGAGTGAGACCCAGTACTTC. The V and J genes are TRBV12-3 or TRBV12-4 and TRBJ2-5; TRBD2 matches 8 bases. With 5 bases clipped from V and 5 bases from J, the junction kept 13 bases outside the gene matches. The CDR3 covers 16 residues.

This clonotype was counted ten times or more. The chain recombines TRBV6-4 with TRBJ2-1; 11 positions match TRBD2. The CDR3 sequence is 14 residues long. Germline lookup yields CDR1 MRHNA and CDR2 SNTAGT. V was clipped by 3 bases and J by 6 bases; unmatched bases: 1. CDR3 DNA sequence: TGTGCCAGCAGTGAACTAGCGGGAGTCAATGAGCAGTTCTTC. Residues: CASSELAGVNEQFF.

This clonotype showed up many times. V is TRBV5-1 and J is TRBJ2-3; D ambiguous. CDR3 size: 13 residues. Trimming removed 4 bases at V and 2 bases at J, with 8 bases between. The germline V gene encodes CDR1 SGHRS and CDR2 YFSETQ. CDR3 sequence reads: CASSDPSTDTQYF. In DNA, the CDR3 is TGCGCCAGCAGCGACCCGTCCACAGATACGCAGTATTTT.

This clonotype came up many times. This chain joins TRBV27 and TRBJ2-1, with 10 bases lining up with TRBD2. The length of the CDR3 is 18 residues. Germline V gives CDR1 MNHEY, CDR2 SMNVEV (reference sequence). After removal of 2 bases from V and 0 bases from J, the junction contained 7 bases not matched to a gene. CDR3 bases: TGTGCCAGCAGTTTACTATCGGGACTAGCGTACTCCTACAATGAGCAGTTCTTC. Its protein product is CASSLLSGLAYSYNEQFF.

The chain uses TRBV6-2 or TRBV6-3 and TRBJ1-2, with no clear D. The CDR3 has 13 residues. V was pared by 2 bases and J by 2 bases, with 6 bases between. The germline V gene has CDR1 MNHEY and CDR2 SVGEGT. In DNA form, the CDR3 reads TGTGCCAGCAGTTACGGGGTCAACTATGGCTACACCTTC. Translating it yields CASSYGVNYGYTF.

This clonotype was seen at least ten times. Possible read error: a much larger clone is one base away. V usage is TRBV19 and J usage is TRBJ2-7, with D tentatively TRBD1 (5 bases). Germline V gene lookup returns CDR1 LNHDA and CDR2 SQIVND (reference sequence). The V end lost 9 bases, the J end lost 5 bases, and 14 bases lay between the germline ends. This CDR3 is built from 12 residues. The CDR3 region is CASRQRKNEQYF. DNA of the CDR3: TGTGCCAGCCGACAGAGAAAGAACGAGCAGTACTTC.

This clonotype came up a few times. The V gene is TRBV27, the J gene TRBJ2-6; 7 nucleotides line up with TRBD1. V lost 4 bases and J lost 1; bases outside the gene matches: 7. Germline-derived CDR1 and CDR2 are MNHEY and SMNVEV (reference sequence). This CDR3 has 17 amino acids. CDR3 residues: CASSWDRGRSGANVLTF. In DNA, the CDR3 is TGTGCCAGCAGTTGGGACAGAGGACGATCTGGGGCCAACGTCCTGACTTTC.

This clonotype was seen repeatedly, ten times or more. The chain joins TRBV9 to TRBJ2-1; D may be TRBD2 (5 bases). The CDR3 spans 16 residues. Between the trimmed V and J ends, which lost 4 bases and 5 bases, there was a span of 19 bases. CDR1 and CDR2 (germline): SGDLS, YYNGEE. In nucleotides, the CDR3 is TGTGCCAGCAGCACCCCCGGAGCTAGCAAGGACAATGAGCAGTTCTTC. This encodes CASSTPGASKDNEQFF.

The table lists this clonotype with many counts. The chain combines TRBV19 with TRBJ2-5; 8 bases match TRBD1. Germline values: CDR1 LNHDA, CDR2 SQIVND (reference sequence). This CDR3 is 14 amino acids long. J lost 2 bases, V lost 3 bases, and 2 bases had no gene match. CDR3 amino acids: CASSMGTGQETQYF. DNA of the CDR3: TGTGCCAGTAGTATGGGGACAGGACAAGAGACCCAGTACTTC.

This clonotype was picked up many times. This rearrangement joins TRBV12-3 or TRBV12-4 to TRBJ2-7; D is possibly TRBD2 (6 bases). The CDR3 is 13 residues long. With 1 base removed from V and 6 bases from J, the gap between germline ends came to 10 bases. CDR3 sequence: CASSLVDGGEQYF. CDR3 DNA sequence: TGTGCCAGCAGTTTAGTTGACGGGGGCGAGCAGTACTTC.

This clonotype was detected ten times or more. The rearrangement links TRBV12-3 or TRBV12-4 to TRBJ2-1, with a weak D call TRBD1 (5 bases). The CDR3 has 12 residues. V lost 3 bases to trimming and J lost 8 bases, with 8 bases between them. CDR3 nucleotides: TGTGCCAGCAGTTTCTCAGGGCATGAGCAGTTCTTC. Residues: CASSFSGHEQFF.

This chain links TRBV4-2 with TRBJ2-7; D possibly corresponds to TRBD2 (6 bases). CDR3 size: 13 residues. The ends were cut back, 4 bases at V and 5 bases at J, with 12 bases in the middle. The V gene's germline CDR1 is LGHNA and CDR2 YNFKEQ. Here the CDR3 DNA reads TGTGCCAGCAGCCGGGGGACTGGAAACGAGCAGTACTTC. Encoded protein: CASSRGTGNEQYF.

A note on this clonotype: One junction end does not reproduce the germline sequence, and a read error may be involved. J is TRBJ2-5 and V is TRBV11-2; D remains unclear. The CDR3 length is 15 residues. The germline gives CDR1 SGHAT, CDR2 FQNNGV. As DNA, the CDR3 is TGTGCCGGCAGCTTAGTTTCCGGGCTCCAAGAGACCCAGTACTTC. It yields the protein CAGSLVSGLQETQYF.

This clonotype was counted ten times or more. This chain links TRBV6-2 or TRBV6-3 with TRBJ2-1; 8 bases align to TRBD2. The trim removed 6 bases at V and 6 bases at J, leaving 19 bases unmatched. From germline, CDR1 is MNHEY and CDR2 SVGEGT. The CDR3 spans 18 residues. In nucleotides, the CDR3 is TGTGCCAGCAGACATACAACAGCCCTAGCGGGTCTATCCAATGAGCAGTTCTTC. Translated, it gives CASRHTTALAGLSNEQFF.